The rows below give T cell receptor beta chains drawn from one sample of a study of identical twins. One entry per CDR3 protein, called by TCRdb with MiXCR from the 5' RACE reads. The data hold 1.5 million to 2 million distinct CDR3 sequences, with around 29% observed a single time. Source material: cord blood. The receptors here all came from a newborn girl in good health. Each CDR3 is given with its conserved first and last residue. A D gene is named only where the DNA matches it firmly. Where a row states a size, it is once, few, many or the class of an expanded clone; other rows omit it.

J gene,V gene,clone size,D gene,CDR3 DNA,CDR3 protein
TRBJ2-7,TRBV28,-,TRBD1,TGTGCCAGCAGTTTACCCGACAGGGCCGAGCAGTACTTC,CASSLPDRAEQYF
TRBJ1-2,TRBV7-9,once,TRBD1,TGTGCCAGCAGCCCCGTCGGGCAGGGGGCTAACTATGGCTACACCTTC,CASSPVGQGANYGYTF
TRBJ2-1,TRBV24-1,-,-,TGTGCCACCAGTTCCCCGTACGGCGAGCAGTTCTTC,CATSSPYGEQFF
TRBJ2-7,TRBV3-1,few,TRBD2,TGTGCCAGCAGCCAAGGAATAGGGACTAGCAATGAGCAGTACTTC,CASSQGIGTSNEQYF
TRBJ2-7,TRBV2,few,TRBD2,TGTGCCAGCAGGAGGCCGGGACTAGGGGAGACCTACGAGCAGTACTTC,CASRRPGLGETYEQYF
TRBJ2-5,TRBV10-3,few,-,TGTGCCATCAGTGAGTCGGGAGCCTACAATGAGCAGTACTTC,CAISESGAYNEQYF
TRBJ2-3,TRBV10-3,few,TRBD1,TGTGCCATCAGTGAGCCCCCGGGACAGGGGACAGATACGCAGTATTTT,CAISEPPGQGTDTQYF
TRBJ2-7,TRBV11-2,few,-,TGTGCCAGCAGCTTAGGATCTAGTAGGGTGTACGAGCAGTACTTC,CASSLGSSRVYEQYF
TRBJ1-2,TRBV15,few,-,TGTGCCACCAGCAGAGATTACGAGACTGTAAGCTATGGCTACACCTTC,CATSRDYETVSYGYTF
TRBJ2-2,TRBV2,-,-,TGTGCCAGCAGAGGGACTTACACCGGGGAGCTGTTTTTT,CASRGTYTGELFF
TRBJ1-2,TRBV5-5,-,-,TGTGCCAGCAGCTCCTCGAATCACAGGGAGGCCTACCATGGCTACACCTTC,CASSSSNHREAYHGYTF
TRBJ1-2,TRBV20-1,-,TRBD1,TGCAGTGCTACAAGGGGACAGGGCTTCCCCTATGGCTACACCTTC,CSATRGQGFPYGYTF
TRBJ2-1,TRBV20-1,-,-,TGCAGTGCTAGGGCGACCCGACAGACCAGTACGGGGCGCTCCTACAATGAGCAGTTCTTC,CSARATRQTSTGRSYNEQFF
TRBJ2-3,TRBV20-1,-,-,TGCAGTGCTAGAACCGATACAGGAAGGAGCACAGATACGCAGTATTTT,CSARTDTGRSTDTQYF
TRBJ1-2,TRBV25-1,few,-,TGTGCCAGCAGTGAATCGGGGGTAAACTATGGCTACACCTTC,CASSESGVNYGYTF
TRBJ2-1,TRBV3-1,-,TRBD2,TGTGCCAGCAGCCTTTGGACTAGCGGGAGTACTAATGAGCAGTTCTTC,CASSLWTSGSTNEQFF
TRBJ2-7,TRBV4-1,-,-,TGCGCCAGCAGCCAAGTTGGGGGTTTACGCGAGCAGTACTTC,CASSQVGGLREQYF
TRBJ1-2,TRBV20-1,few,-,TGCAGTGCTAAGGGGAGCAACTATGGCTACACCTTC,CSAKGSNYGYTF
TRBJ1-6,TRBV20-1,-,-,TGCAGTGCCTCCGACAGGAGCCGTTCACCCCTCCACTTT,CSASDRSRSPLHF
TRBJ2-4,TRBV20-1,-,TRBD2,TGCAGTGCCCGTCGGGAGGTCAAAAACATTCAGTACTTC,CSARREVKNIQYF
TRBJ2-3,TRBV19,-,TRBD2,TGTGCCAGTAGTATTCTGCTAGCGGGACCAGATACGCAGTATTTT,CASSILLAGPDTQYF
TRBJ2-7,TRBV29-1,few,TRBD2,TGCAGCGTTGAGAGGGCTAGCGGACACTTCTACGAGCAGTACTTC,CSVERASGHFYEQYF
TRBJ2-2,TRBV6-2/TRBV6-3,-,TRBD1,TGTGCCAGCAGTCGAGACCGGGACAGGCCACCGAACACCGGGGAGCTGTTTTTT,CASSRDRDRPPNTGELFF
TRBJ1-1,TRBV25-1,-,-,TGTGTCAGCAGGGTATCCACTGAAGCTTTCTTT,CVSRVSTEAFF
TRBJ2-3,TRBV20-1,few,-,TGCAGTGCTAGTAACGGGATCTACTCAGATACGCAGTATTTT,CSASNGIYSDTQYF
TRBJ1-6,TRBV27,few,-,TGTGCCAGCAGTTTCCCCGGGGGGGCGCGGAATTCACCCCTCCACTTT,CASSFPGGARNSPLHF
TRBJ1-1,TRBV21-1,-,-,TGTGCCAGCAGCAAAAAGACAGGGAACACTGAAGCTTTCTTT,CASSKKTGNTEAFF
TRBJ2-1,TRBV11-2,-,-,TGTGCCGGCAGCTTAATGAGGTCTAGCTCCTACAATGAGCAGTTCTTC,CAGSLMRSSSYNEQFF
TRBJ2-7,TRBV12-3/TRBV12-4,many,-,TGTGCCAGCAGCACGGACAGCTACGAGCAGTACTTC,CASSTDSYEQYF
TRBJ2-5,TRBV28,-,TRBD1,TGTGCCAGCAGTCTACGACCACAGGGGGCGCAAGAGACCCAGTACTTC,CASSLRPQGAQETQYF
TRBJ1-2,TRBV20-1,few,-,TGCAGTGCTACGGACAGCTTTAACTATGGCTACACCTTC,CSATDSFNYGYTF
TRBJ2-7,TRBV27,-,-,TGTGCCAGCACGCGGACAAACTCCTACAATGAGCAGTACTTC,CASTRTNSYNEQYF
TRBJ1-2,TRBV27,few,-,TGTGCCAGCAGTAAACACAGGGAGGCTAACTATGGCTACACCTTC,CASSKHREANYGYTF
TRBJ2-3,TRBV20-1,-,TRBD1,TGCAGTGCTAGACTCGGGACAGGGGGCACAGATACGCAGTATTTT,CSARLGTGGTDTQYF
TRBJ2-5,TRBV7-9,-,-,TGTGCCAGCAGCCGGGCAGGGGAAGAAGGAGAGACCCAGTACTTC,CASSRAGEEGETQYF
TRBJ2-3,TRBV28,few,TRBD2,TGTGCCAGCAGTTTACCGGGGACTAGCGGGAGCTCTACAGATACGCAGTATTTT,CASSLPGTSGSSTDTQYF
TRBJ2-7,TRBV6-1,-,-,TGTGCCAGCAGGCTGGAGGGGATCGCCTACGGGCAGTACTTC,CASRLEGIAYGQYF
TRBJ1-1,TRBV9,-,-,TGTGCCAGCAGCGTAGGGGGGAGGCCGAACACTGAAGCTTTCTTT,CASSVGGRPNTEAFF
TRBJ2-2,TRBV5-1,few,-,TGCGCCAGCAGCTCCGCGGCCGCCCCCTCCGGGGAGCTGTTTTTT,CASSSAAAPSGELFF
TRBJ1-2,TRBV2,few,-,TGTGCCAGCAGACTAAGCCGGGACGGTTATGGCTACACCTTC,CASRLSRDGYGYTF
TRBJ2-1,TRBV6-2/TRBV6-3,few,TRBD2,TGTGCCAGCAGTTACAGGGCGGGAGGGCCGAGGAATGAGCAGTTCTTC,CASSYRAGGPRNEQFF
TRBJ2-5,TRBV9,-,-,TGTGCCAGCAGCCCACCTTCGGGACGACTACAGGATGAGCAGTACTTC,CASSPPSGRLQDEQYF
TRBJ2-1,TRBV28,once,-,TGTGCCAGCACCGCCCCTCTGACTAGATTCTACAGTGAGCAGTTCTTC,CASTAPLTRFYSEQFF
TRBJ2-1,TRBV4-1,-,TRBD2,TGCGCCAGCAGCCACCCCACGGGACGGGGGGTCTACAATGAGCAGTTCTTC,CASSHPTGRGVYNEQFF